This T cell receptor beta chain was recorded in a study of T cell repertoires in cytomegalovirus infection. As for the study in general: Use of recently identified HLA-C-restricted and well-studied HLA-B-restricted CMV epitopes was part of the study. Study-wide results and caveats: HLA-C-restricted, CMV-specific TCR beta clonotypes were dominant ex vivo.

With 3 bases clipped from V and 4 bases from J, the junction kept 12 bases outside the gene matches. Germline V CDR1 and CDR2: MGHRA, YSYEKL. CDR3 length: 16 residues. TCRdb reprocessed the reads with MiXCR, giving one entry per CDR3 protein. The table has some 220,000 distinct CDR3 sequences, less than 50% seen once. This clonotype was recorded a few times. Its antigen is not identified. V usage is TRBV4-1 and J usage is TRBJ2-7; 7 nucleotides align to TRBD1. Sequencing used CD8+ T cells from cultured PBMCs, obtained from culture after CMV antigen stimulation. This clonotype was sampled from a human donor in good health (CMV status not recorded). Some clones in this sample may be carry-over from other donors' samples. The CDR3 nucleotides are TGCGCCAGCAGCCACTTTGAAACAGGGGTAGAATACGAGCAGTACTTC. This encodes CASSHFETGVEYEQYF.